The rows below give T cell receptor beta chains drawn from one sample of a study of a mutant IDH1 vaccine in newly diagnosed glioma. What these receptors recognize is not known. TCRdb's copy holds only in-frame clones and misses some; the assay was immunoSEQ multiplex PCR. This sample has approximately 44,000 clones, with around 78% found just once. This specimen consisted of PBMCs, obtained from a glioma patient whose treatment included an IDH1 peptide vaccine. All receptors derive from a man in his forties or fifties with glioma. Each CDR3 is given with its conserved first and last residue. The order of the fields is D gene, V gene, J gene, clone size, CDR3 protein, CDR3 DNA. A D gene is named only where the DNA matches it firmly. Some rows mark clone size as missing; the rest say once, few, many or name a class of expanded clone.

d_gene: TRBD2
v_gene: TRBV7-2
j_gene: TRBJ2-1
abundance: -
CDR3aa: CASSPPGSGRAEQFF
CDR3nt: TGTGCCAGCAGCCCCCCGGGTAGCGGGAGGGCTGAGCAGTTCTTC

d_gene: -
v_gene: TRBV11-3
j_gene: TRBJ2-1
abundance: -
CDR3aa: CASSLRNNEQFF
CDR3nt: TGTGCCAGCAGCCTTCGGAACAATGAGCAGTTCTTC

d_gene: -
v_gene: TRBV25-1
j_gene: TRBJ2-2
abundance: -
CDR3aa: CASSNLATGELFF
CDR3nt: TGTGCCAGCAGTAACTTAGCCACCGGGGAGCTGTTTTTT

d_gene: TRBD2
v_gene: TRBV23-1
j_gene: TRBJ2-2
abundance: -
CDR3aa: CASSPWTSGGTGELFF
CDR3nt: TGCGCCAGCAGTCCGTGGACTAGCGGGGGCACCGGGGAGCTGTTTTTT

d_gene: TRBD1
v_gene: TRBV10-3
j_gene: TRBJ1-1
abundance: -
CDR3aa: CAISPTGGAGMNTEAFF
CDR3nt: TGTGCCATCAGCCCGACAGGGGGCGCGGGGATGAACACTGAAGCTTTCTTT

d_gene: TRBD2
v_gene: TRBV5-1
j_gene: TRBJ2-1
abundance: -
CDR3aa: CASSLSLAGGAGSAEQFF
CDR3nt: TGCGCCAGCAGCTTGTCTCTAGCGGGAGGCGCCGGATCGGCTGAGCAGTTCTTC

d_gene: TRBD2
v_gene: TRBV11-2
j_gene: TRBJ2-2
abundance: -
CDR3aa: CASRRTSGSTGELFF
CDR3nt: TGTGCCAGCCGTAGGACTAGCGGGAGTACCGGGGAGCTGTTTTTT

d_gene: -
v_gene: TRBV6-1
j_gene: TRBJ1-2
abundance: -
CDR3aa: CASSDGGFGGYGYTF
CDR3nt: TGTGCCAGCAGTGACGGGGGATTTGGGGGCTATGGCTACACCTTC

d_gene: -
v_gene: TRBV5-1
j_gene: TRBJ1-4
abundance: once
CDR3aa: CASSRVANEKLFF
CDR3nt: TGCGCCAGCAGCAGGGTAGCTAATGAAAAACTGTTTTTT

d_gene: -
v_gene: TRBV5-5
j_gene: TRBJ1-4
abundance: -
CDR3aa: CASSLVATARTTNEKLFF
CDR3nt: TGTGCCAGCAGCTTAGTCGCGACAGCAAGAACAACTAATGAAAAACTGTTTTTT

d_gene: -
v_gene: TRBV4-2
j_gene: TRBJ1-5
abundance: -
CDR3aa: CASSQGQGNQPQHF
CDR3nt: TGTGCCAGCAGCCAAGGGCAGGGCAATCAGCCCCAGCATTTT

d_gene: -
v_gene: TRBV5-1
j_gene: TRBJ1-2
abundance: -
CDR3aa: CASSLAGQGGCGYTF
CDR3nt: TGCGCCAGCAGCTTGGCCGGGCAGGGAGGCTGTGGCTACACCTTC

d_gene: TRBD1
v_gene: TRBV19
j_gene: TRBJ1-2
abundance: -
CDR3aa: CASSIKARRTGLSYYSYGYTF
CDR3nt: TGTGCCAGTAGTATAAAAGCTCGCCGGACAGGGTTGTCCTACTATTCCTATGGCTACACCTTC

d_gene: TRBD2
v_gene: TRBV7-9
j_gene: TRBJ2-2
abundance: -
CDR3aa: CASSLGLAGVTGELFF
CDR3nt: TGTGCCAGCAGCTTAGGCCTAGCGGGAGTCACCGGGGAGCTGTTTTTT

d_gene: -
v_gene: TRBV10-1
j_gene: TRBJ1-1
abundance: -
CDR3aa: CASSESQFGEAFF
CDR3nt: TGCGCCAGCAGTGAGTCACAATTTGGGGAGGCTTTCTTT

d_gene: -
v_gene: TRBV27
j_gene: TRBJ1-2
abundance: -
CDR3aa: CASSSTSGTYGYTF
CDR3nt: TGTGCCAGCAGTTCGACCTCAGGTACCTATGGCTACACCTTC

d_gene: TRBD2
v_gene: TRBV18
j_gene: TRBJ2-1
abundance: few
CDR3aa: CASSPGGNEQFF
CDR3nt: TGTGCCAGCTCACCGGGGGGGAATGAGCAGTTCTTC

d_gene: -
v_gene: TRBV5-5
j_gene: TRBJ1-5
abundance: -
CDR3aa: CASSSTFGGAGQPQHF
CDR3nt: TGTGCCAGCAGCTCCACCTTCGGGGGGGCGGGACAGCCCCAGCATTTT

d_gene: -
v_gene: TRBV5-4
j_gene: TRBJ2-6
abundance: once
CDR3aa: CASSLERDRLSGANVLTF
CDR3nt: TGTGCCAGCAGCTTGGAAAGGGACCGCCTCTCTGGGGCCAACGTCCTGACTTTC

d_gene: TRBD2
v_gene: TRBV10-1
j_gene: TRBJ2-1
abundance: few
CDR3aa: CASGGESGRYSYNEQFF
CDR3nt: TGCGCCAGCGGGGGGGAAAGCGGCCGGTACTCCTACAATGAGCAGTTCTTC

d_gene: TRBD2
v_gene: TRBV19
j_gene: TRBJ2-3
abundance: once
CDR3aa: CASNLLAASTDTQYF
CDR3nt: TGTGCCAGTAACCTACTAGCGGCTAGCACAGATACGCAGTATTTT

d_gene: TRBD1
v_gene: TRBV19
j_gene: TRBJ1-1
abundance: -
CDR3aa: CASSEGQSNTEAFF
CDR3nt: TGTGCCAGTAGTGAGGGACAGTCGAACACTGAAGCTTTCTTT

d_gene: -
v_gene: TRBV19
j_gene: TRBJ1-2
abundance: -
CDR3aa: CASIGRNYGYTF
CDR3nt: TGTGCCAGTATAGGACGGAACTATGGCTACACCTTC

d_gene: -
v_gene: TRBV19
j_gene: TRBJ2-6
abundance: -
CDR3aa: CASSNTHSGANVLTF
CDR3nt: TGTGCCAGTAGTAACACCCACTCTGGGGCCAACGTCCTGACTTTC

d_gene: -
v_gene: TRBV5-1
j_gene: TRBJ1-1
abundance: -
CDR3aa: CASSPGGGYTEAFF
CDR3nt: TGCGCCAGCAGCCCGGGGGGAGGGTACACTGAAGCTTTCTTT

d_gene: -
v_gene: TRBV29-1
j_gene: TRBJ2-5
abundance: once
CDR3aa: CSALSLGETQYF
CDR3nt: TGCAGCGCGTTGAGTCTTGGGGAGACCCAGTACTTC

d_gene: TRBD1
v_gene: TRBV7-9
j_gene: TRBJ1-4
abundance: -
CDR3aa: CASSLTGGRDEKLFF
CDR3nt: TGTGCCAGCAGCCTCACAGGGGGGAGAGATGAAAAACTGTTTTTT

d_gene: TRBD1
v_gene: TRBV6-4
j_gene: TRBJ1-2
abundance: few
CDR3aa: CASSDSDRGNYGYTF
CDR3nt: TGTGCCAGCAGTGACTCGGACAGGGGGAACTATGGCTACACCTTC

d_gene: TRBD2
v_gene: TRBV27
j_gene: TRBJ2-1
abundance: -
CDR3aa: CASSSVAGGYNEQFF
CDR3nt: TGTGCCAGCAGTTCCGTAGCGGGGGGGTACAATGAGCAGTTCTTC

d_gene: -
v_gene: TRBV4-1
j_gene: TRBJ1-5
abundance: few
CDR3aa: CASSQGWGENQPQHF
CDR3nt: TGCGCCAGCAGCCAGGGGTGGGGGGAAAATCAGCCCCAGCATTTT

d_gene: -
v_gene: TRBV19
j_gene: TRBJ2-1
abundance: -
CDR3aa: CASIHPPGLVSYNEQFF
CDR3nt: TGTGCCAGCATTCACCCACCGGGACTCGTCTCCTACAATGAGCAGTTCTTC

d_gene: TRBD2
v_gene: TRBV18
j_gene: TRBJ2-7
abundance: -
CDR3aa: CASSPVVAGSCEQYF
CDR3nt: TGTGCCAGCTCACCAGTAGTAGCGGGTTCCTGCGAGCAGTACTTC

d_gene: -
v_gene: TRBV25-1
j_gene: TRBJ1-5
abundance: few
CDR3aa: CASSVGTGHQPQHF
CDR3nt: TGTGCCAGCAGTGTGGGAACAGGGCATCAGCCCCAGCATTTT

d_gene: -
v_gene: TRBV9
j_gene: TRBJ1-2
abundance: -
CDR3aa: CASSVGQREVYGYTF
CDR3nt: TGTGCCAGCAGCGTAGGACAGAGGGAAGTCTATGGCTACACCTTC

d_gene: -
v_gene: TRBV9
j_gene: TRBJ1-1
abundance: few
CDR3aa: CASRGGGYTEAFF
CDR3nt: TGTGCCAGCAGGGGTGGGGGTTACACTGAAGCTTTCTTT

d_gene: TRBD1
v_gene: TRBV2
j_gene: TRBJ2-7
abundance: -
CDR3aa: CASSERGTEDSYEQYF
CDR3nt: TGTGCCAGCAGTGAAAGGGGGACAGAGGATTCCTACGAGCAGTACTTC

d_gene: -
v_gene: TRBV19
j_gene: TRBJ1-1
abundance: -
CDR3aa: CASSIGQTNTEAFF
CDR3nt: TGTGCCAGTAGTATAGGGCAGACGAACACTGAAGCTTTCTTT

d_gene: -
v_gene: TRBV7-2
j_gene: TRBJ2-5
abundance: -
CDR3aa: CASSRNARRAGETQYF
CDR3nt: TGTGCCAGCAGCAGGAACGCCAGGAGGGCGGGTGAGACCCAGTACTTC

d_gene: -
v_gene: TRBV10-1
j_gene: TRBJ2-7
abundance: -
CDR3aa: CASSEGSLYEQYF
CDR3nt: TGCGCCAGCAGTGAAGGGAGCCTCTACGAGCAGTACTTC

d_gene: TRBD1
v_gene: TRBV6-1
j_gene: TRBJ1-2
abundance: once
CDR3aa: CASTHRGPERGYTF
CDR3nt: TGTGCCAGCACCCACAGGGGGCCCGAGAGGGGCTACACCTTC